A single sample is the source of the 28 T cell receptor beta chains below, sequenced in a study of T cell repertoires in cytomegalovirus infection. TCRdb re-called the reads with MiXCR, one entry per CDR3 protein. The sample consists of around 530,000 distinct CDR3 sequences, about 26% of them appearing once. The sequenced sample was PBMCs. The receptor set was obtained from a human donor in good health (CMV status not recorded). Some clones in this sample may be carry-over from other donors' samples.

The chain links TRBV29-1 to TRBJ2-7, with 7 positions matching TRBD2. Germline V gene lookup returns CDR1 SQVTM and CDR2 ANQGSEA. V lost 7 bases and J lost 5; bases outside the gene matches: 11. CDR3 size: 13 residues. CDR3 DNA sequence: TGCAGCGGGGGACTAAGCAACGTCAACGAGCAGTACTTC. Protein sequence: CSGGLSNVNEQYF.

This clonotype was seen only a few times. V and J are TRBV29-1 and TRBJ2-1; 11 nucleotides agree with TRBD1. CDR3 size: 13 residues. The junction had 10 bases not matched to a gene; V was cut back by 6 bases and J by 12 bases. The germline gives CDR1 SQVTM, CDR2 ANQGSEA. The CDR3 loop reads CSVTGQGAGGQFF. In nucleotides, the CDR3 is TGCAGCGTGACTGGACAGGGGGCGGGAGGGCAGTTCTTC.

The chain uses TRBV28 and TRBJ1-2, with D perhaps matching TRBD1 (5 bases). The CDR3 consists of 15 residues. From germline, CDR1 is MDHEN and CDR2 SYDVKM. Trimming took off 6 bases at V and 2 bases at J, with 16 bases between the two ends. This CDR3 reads CASSHETSGNYGYTF. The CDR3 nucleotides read TGTGCCAGCAGCCACGAAACGTCAGGGAACTATGGCTACACCTTC.

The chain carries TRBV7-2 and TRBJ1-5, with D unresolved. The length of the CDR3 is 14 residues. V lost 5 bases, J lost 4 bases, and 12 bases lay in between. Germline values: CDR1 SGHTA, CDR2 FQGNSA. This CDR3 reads CASSPSDRNQPQHF. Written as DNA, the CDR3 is TGTGCCAGCAGCCCATCAGACCGAAATCAGCCCCAGCATTTT.

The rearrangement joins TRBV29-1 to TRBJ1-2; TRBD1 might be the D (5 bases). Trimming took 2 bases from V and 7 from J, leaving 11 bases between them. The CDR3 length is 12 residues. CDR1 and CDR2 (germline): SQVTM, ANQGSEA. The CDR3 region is CSVESRAGGYTF. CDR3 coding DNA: TGCAGCGTTGAAAGCAGGGCGGGTGGCTACACCTTC.

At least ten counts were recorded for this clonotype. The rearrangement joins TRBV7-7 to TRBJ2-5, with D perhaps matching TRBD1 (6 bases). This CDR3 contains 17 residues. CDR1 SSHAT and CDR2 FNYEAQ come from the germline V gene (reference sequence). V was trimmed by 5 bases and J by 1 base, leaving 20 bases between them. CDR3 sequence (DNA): TGTGCCAGCAGCCGGGGACACAGCGGAGGCAGCCAAGAGACCCAGTACTTC. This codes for CASSRGHSGGSQETQYF.

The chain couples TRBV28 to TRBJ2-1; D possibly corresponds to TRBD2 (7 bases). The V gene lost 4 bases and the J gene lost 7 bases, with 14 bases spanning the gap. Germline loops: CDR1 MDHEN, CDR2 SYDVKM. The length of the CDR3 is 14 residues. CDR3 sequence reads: CASSSGGPSNEQFF. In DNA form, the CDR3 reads TGTGCCAGCAGTTCGGGGGGCCCTTCGAATGAGCAGTTCTTC.

CDR3 sequence: CASSYSLERNTIYF. CDR3 DNA: TGTGCCAGCAGTTACTCCCTCGAGAGAAACACCATATATTTT. The J gene is TRBJ1-3, the V gene TRBV6-6; D not certain. Per the germline V gene, CDR1 is MNHNY and CDR2 is SVGAGI (reference sequence). The CDR3 contains 14 residues. V lost 0 bases and J lost 5, with 8 bases in between.

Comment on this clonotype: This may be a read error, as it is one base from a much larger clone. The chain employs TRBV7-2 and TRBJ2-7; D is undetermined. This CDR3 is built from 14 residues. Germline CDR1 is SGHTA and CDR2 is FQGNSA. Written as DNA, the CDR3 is TGTGCCAGCAGCTTAGCGTCTCTTGCCTACGAGCTGTACTTC. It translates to CASSLASLAYELYF.

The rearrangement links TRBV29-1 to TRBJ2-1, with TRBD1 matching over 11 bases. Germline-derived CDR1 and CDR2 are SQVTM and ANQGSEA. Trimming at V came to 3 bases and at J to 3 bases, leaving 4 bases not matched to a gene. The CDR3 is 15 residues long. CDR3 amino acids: CSVDTGTGGYNEQFF. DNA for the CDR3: TGCAGCGTTGATACCGGGACAGGGGGCTACAATGAGCAGTTCTTC.

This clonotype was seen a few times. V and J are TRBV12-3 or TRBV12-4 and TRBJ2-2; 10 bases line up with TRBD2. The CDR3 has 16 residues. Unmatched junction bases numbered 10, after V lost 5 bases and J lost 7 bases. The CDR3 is CASSLRLAGVGGELFF. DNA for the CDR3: TGTGCCAGCAGTCTTCGCCTAGCGGGAGTGGGCGGGGAGCTGTTTTTT.

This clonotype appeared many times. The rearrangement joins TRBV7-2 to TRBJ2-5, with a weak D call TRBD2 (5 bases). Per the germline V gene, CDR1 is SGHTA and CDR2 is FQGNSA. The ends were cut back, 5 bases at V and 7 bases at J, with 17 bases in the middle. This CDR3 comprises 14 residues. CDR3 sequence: CASSLDALAGTQYF. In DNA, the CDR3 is TGTGCCAGCAGCCTCGACGCGCTAGCTGGGACCCAGTACTTC.

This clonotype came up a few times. In DNA, the CDR3 is TGCAGTGCTAGAGATCGGGGGTTTTTGGAGGGTGACTATGGCTACACCTTC. Amino acid sequence: CSARDRGFLEGDYGYTF. This chain connects TRBV20-1 to TRBJ1-2, with D possibly matching TRBD1 (5 bases). The CDR3 extends over 17 amino acids. Trimming pared 0 bases from V and 3 bases from J, leaving 20 bases between. Per the germline V gene, CDR1 is DFQATT and CDR2 is SNEGSKA (reference sequence).

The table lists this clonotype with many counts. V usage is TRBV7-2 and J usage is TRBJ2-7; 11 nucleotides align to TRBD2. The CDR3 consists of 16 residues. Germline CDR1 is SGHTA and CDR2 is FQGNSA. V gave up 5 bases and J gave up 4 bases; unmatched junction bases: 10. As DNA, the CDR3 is TGTGCCAGCAGCGAATCGAGACTAGCGGGATCGTACGAGCAGTACTTC. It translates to CASSESRLAGSYEQYF. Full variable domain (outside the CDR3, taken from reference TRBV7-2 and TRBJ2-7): GAGVSQSPSNKVTEKGKDVELRCDPISGHTALYWYRQSLGQGLEFLIYFQGNSAPDKSGLPSDRFSAERTGGSVSTLTIQRTQQEDSAVYLCASSESRLAGSYEQYFGPGTRLTVT.

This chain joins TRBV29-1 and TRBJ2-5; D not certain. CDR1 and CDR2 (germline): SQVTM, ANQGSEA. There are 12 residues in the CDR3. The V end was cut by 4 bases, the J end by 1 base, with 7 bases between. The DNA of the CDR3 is TGCAGCGTTGCTGACGGCCAAGAGACCCAGTACTTC. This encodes CSVADGQETQYF.

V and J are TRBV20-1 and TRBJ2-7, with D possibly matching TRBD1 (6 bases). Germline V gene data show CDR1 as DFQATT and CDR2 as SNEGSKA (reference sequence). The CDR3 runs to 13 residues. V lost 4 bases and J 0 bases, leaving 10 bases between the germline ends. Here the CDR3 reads CSANKQGSYEQYF. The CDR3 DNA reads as TGCAGTGCTAACAAACAGGGCTCCTACGAGCAGTACTTC.

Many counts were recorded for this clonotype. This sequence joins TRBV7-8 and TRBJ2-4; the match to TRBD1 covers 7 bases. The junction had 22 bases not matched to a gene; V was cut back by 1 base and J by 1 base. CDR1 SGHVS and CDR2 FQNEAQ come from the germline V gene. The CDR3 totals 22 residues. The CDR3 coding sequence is TGTGCCAGCAGCTTAGGATTCGATAGGGGACAGTCTAGAGTCCTGGCCAAAAACATTCAGTACTTC. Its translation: CASSLGFDRGQSRVLAKNIQYF.

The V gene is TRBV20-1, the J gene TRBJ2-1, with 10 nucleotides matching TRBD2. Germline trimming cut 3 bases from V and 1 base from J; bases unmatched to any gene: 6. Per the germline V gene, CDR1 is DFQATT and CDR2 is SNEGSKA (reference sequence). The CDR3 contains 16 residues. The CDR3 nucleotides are TGCAGTGCTAGTAAAGCGGGAGGGTGGTCCTACAATGAGCAGTTCTTC. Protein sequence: CSASKAGGWSYNEQFF.

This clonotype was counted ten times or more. CDR3 nucleotide sequence: TGTGCCATCAGTGAGGACCCAGCCTACGAGCAGTACTTC. Translated: CAISEDPAYEQYF. This sequence joins TRBV10-3 and TRBJ2-7; D remains ambiguous. The CDR3 spans 13 residues. V shed 2 bases and J shed 2 bases, with 7 bases lying between them. Germline-derived CDR1 and CDR2 are ENHRY and SYGVKD.

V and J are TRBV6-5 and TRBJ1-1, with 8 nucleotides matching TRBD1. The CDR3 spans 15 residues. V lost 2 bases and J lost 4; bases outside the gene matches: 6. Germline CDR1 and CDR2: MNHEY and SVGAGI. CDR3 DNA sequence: TGTGCCAGCAGTTACCTTCAGGGGGCGGTCACTGAAGCTTTCTTT. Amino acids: CASSYLQGAVTEAFF.

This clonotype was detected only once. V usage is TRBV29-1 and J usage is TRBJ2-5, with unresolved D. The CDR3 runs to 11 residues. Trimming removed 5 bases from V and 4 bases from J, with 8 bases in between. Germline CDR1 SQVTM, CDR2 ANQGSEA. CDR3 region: CSVLTIETQYF. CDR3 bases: TGCAGCGTTCTCACTATAGAGACCCAGTACTTC.

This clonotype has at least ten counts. CDR3 in DNA: TGTGCCAGCAGCCCTGCTGGGGAGGGGAACTATGGCTACACCTTC. Translating gives CASSPAGEGNYGYTF. The genes are TRBV4-2 and TRBJ1-2, with D perhaps TRBD1 (5 bases). The CDR3 covers 15 residues. Germline CDR1 reads LGHNA; CDR2 reads YNFKEQ. V was shortened by 4 bases and J by 2 bases, with 14 bases between the two germline ends.

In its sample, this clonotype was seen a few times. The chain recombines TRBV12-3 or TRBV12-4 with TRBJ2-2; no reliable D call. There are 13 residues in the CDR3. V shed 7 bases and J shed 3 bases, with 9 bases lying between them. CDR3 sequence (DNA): TGTGCCAGCAACCCTAGTTACACCGGGGAGCTGTTTTTT. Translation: CASNPSYTGELFF.

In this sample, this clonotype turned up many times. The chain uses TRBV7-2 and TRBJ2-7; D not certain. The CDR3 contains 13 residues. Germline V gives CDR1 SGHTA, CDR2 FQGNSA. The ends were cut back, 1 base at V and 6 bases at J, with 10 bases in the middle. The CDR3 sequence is CASSLEGFSEQYV. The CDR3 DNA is TGTGCCAGCAGCTTAGAAGGGTTCAGCGAGCAGTACGTC.

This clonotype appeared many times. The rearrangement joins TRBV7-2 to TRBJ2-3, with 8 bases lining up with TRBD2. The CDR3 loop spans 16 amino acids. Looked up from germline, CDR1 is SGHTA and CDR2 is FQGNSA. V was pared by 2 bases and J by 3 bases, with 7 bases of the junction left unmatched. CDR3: CASSLSSGIQTDTQYF. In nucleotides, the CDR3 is TGTGCCAGCAGCTTAAGTAGCGGGATTCAAACAGATACGCAGTATTTT.

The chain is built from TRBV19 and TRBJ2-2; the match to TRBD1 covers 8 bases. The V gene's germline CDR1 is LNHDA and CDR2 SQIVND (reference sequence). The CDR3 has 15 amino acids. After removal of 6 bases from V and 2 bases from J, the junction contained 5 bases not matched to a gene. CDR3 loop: CASSPQGGNTGELFF. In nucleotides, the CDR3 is TGTGCCAGTAGCCCACAGGGGGGCAACACCGGGGAGCTGTTTTTT.

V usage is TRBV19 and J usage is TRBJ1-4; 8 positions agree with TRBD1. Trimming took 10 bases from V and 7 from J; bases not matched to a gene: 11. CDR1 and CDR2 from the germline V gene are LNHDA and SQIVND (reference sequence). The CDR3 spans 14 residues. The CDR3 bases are TGTGCCACTCAAGACAGGGGAGGAGGTGAAAAACTGTTTTTT. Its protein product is CATQDRGGGEKLFF.

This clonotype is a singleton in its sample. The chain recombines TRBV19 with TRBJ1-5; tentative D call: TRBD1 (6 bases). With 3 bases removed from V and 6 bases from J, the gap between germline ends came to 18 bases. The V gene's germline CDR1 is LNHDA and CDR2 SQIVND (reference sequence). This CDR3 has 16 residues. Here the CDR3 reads CASSINRGQGGQPQHF. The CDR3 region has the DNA TGTGCCAGTAGTATCAATCGGGGGCAGGGTGGTCAGCCCCAGCATTTT.